The 17 T cell receptor beta chains below all came from one sample that was sequenced in a study of blood T cell repertoires in COVID-19. Produced via immunoSEQ multiplex PCR; TCRdb's table is partial and in-frame only. The sample has tens of thousands of clones; 88% are singletons. Specimen: peripheral blood. All receptors derive from an older woman with acute or convalescent COVID-19.

The chain employs TRBV29-1 and TRBJ1-2; 7 nucleotides align to TRBD1. V shed 3 bases and J 8 bases; nucleotides not matched to a gene: 3. Per the germline V gene, CDR1 is SQVTM and CDR2 is ANQGSEA. The CDR3 covers 11 residues. The chain's CDR3 is CSVERQGGYTF. The CDR3 coding sequence is TGCAGCGTTGAGCGACAGGGCGGCTACACCTTC.

V gene TRBV7-2 combines with J gene TRBJ2-1; 11 bases are a match to TRBD2. The CDR3 covers 15 residues. From germline, CDR1 is SGHTA and CDR2 FQGNSA. Trimming took 1 base from V and 10 from J; bases not matched to a gene: 6. The CDR3 reads CASSLESTSGSEQFF. In DNA form, the CDR3 reads TGTGCCAGCAGCTTAGAGTCTACTAGCGGGAGCGAGCAGTTCTTC.

This clone appeared a single time. V and J are TRBV5-1 and TRBJ2-6, with 10 nucleotides matching TRBD1. V shed 1 base and J 4 bases; nucleotides not matched to a gene: 14. The germline V gene encodes CDR1 SGHRS and CDR2 YFSETQ. The CDR3 runs 20 residues. The CDR3: CASSLPTRDRGLGGANVLTF. The CDR3 DNA sequence: TGCGCCAGCAGCTTGCCCACGCGGGACAGGGGCCTGGGAGGGGCCAACGTCCTGACTTTC.

V gene TRBV20-1 combines with J gene TRBJ1-6; TRBD1 matches at 9 bases. Germline CDR1 is DFQATT and CDR2 is SNEGSKA (reference sequence). Germline trimming cut 6 bases from V and 13 bases from J; bases unmatched to any gene: 13. The CDR3 has 14 amino acids. The CDR3 nucleotides read TGCAGTGCCAGTGGGACAGGGAAGGGCGCCCCCCTCCACTTT. Translated: CSASGTGKGAPLHF.

The chain carries TRBV6-2 or TRBV6-3 and TRBJ2-7, with a weak D call TRBD1 (6 bases). This CDR3 comprises 16 residues. V was cut by 4 bases and J by 5 bases, with 21 bases left in between. CDR1 and CDR2 from the germline V gene are MNHEY and SVGEGT. CDR3 sequence: CASSSGDTSRGNEQYV. The DNA for the CDR3 is TGTGCCAGCAGTTCCGGGGACACCTCCCGTGGGAACGAGCAGTACGTC.

On this clone itself: At one end, the junction sequence differs from germline, possibly due to a read error. Additional DNA sequences in this sample encode the identical CDR3. The chain combines TRBV3-1 (or the pseudogene TRBV3-2) with TRBJ2-2; maybe TRBD2 (5 bases). The CDR3 is 16 residues long. Per germline, CDR1 LGHDT and CDR2 YNNKEL (reference sequence). The CDR3 DNA is TGTGCCAGCAGCCCTGCGTGGAGGACCGACACTGGGGAGCTGTTTTTT. It specifies CASSPAWRTDTGELFF.

The chain recombines TRBV7-8 with TRBJ1-5; 8 nucleotides align to TRBD1. Trimming at V came to 2 bases and at J to 6 bases, leaving 18 bases not matched to a gene. The CDR3 consists of 19 residues. The germline V gene encodes CDR1 SGHVS and CDR2 FQNEAQ. CDR3 amino acids: CASSLSPPMETGELQPQHF. Here the CDR3 DNA reads TGTGCCAGCAGCTTAAGTCCTCCTATGGAGACAGGGGAGCTTCAGCCCCAGCATTTT.

The CDR3 here is CATSNSQGTNSPLHF. DNA of the CDR3: TGTGCCACCAGCAATTCGCAGGGCACTAATTCACCCCTCCACTTT. The rearrangement joins TRBV15 to TRBJ1-6; D is perhaps TRBD1 (5 bases). The CDR3 runs 15 residues. Per the germline V gene, CDR1 is LNHNV and CDR2 is YYDKDF (reference sequence). Trimming left V 4 bases short and J 6 bases short, with 13 bases between. Variable domain in full (rest from reference TRBV15 and TRBJ1-6): DAMVIQNPRYQVTQFGKPVTLSCSQTLNHNVMYWYQQKSSQAPKLLFHYYDKDFNNEADTPDNFQSRRPNTSFCFLDIRSPGLGDTAMYLCATSNSQGTNSPLHFGNGTRLTVT.

This chain connects TRBV6-5 to TRBJ2-5; 10 bases match TRBD1. The CDR3 totals 13 residues. The germline CDR1 and CDR2 sequences are MNHEY and SVGAGI. The J segment lost 5 bases and the V segment lost 6 bases, leaving 3 bases of the junction unmatched. The CDR3 DNA is TGTGCCAGCAGCGGGACAGGGGCCGAGACCCAGTACTTC. Residues: CASSGTGAETQYF.

The CDR3 DNA reads TGTGCCAGCAGCAAATTATCCAGAGGTTTGTTAGAATTTCGCTTGAACGCTGAAGCTTTCTTT. Amino acid sequence: CASSKLSRGLLEFRLNAEAFF. The chain has TRBV21-1 and TRBJ1-1. TRBV21-1 is flagged as a pseudogene. This CDR3 region has 21 residues.

The gene calls are TRBV28 and TRBJ1-2; weak D call: TRBD1 (5 bases). Germline loops: CDR1 MDHEN, CDR2 SYDVKM. This CDR3 comprises 13 residues. Trimming shortened V by 4 bases and J by 8 bases, and 14 bases separated the two germline ends. CDR3 loop: CASSSVPGLGYTF. Here the CDR3 DNA reads TGTGCCAGCAGTTCTGTGCCAGGGTTGGGCTACACCTTC.

CDR3 amino acids: CASSQSLGEKLFF. In DNA, the CDR3 is TGTGCCAGCAGCCAATCCCTTGGCGAAAAACTGTTTTTT. The chain carries TRBV14 and TRBJ1-4; no clear D gene. This CDR3 has 13 amino acids. Looked up from germline, CDR1 is SGHDN and CDR2 is FVKESK. V lost 2 bases and J lost 8, with 9 bases in between.

This clone was seen just once. The chain links TRBV11-2 to TRBJ2-5; D unclear. The CDR3 is 13 residues long. Germline V CDR1 and CDR2: SGHAT, FQNNGV. V lost 2 bases to trimming and J lost 4 bases, with 8 bases between them. The CDR3 nucleotides read TGTGCCAGCAGCTTAAACCACGGAGAGACCCAGTACTTC. Translation gives CASSLNHGETQYF.

J is TRBJ2-1 and V is TRBV5-1, with TRBD2 matching over 7 bases. Looked up from germline, CDR1 is SGHRS and CDR2 is YFSETQ. V shed 4 bases, J shed 4 bases, and the junction held 8 bases outside the gene matches. CDR3 length: 15 amino acids. CDR3 residues: CASSTSGTNYNEQFF. In DNA form, the CDR3 reads TGCGCCAGCAGCACGTCCGGGACTAATTACAATGAGCAGTTCTTC. The full variable domain, rest sourced from reference TRBV5-1 and TRBJ2-1, is KAGVTQTPRYLIKTRGQQVTLSCSPISGHRSVSWYQQTPGQGLQFLFEYFSETQRNKGNFPGRFSGRQFSNSRSEMNVSTLELGDSALYLCASSTSGTNYNEQFFGPGTRLTVL.

The count of this clone is one. The rearrangement links TRBV6-2 or TRBV6-3 to TRBJ2-2; 9 nucleotides align to TRBD2. Germline lookup yields CDR1 MNHEY and CDR2 SVGEGT. V trimming: 6 bases; J trimming: 5 bases; junction bases outside the gene matches: 13. This CDR3 region has 17 residues. The chain's CDR3 is CASSPLGGRARTGELFF. CDR3 DNA sequence: TGTGCCAGCAGCCCTCTGGGCGGGAGGGCCCGGACCGGGGAGCTGTTTTTT.

This sequence joins TRBV19 and TRBJ1-6; D gene unclear. V was cut by 3 bases and J by 3 bases, with 6 bases left in between. Per the germline V gene, CDR1 is LNHDA and CDR2 is SQIVND (reference sequence). There are 14 residues in the CDR3. The DNA of the CDR3 is TGTGCCAGTAGTATGGGCAGCTATAATTCACCCCTCCACTTT. Protein product: CASSMGSYNSPLHF.

This chain uses TRBV10-3 with TRBJ2-7; TRBD1 aligns across 7 bases. The CDR3 length is 12 residues. Trimming cost V 4 bases and J 6 bases; bases outside gene matches: 3. Germline V gives CDR1 ENHRY, CDR2 SYGVKD. The CDR3 here is CAISATGVEQYV. CDR3 nucleotides: TGTGCCATCAGTGCAACAGGGGTCGAGCAGTACGTC.